The present TCR beta chain was sequenced within a study of CD8+CD57+ T cells in acquired aplastic anemia. This clonotype was counted ten times or more. The TCR beta profiling, which covered VDJ combination and CDR3 sequence, was carried out using genomic DNA as the template. Using its own MiXCR run on the reads, TCRdb lists one record per CDR3 protein. The data contain some 180,000 distinct CDR3 sequences, approximately 45% of them singletons. The CDR3 consists of 15 residues. J lost 8 bases, V lost 3 bases, and 3 bases had no gene match. In germline, CDR1 is SEHNR, CDR2 FQNEAQ (reference sequence). The sequenced sample was sorted CD4+, CD8+, or CD8+CD57+ T cells (not recorded which) from PBMCs. This clonotype was sampled from a human donor in good health. The chain combines TRBV7-9 with TRBJ2-3; 15 positions match TRBD2. The CDR3 protein is CASSLGTSGRITQYF. In nucleotides, the CDR3 is TGTGCCAGCAGCTTGGGGACTAGCGGGAGGATTACGCAGTATTTT.